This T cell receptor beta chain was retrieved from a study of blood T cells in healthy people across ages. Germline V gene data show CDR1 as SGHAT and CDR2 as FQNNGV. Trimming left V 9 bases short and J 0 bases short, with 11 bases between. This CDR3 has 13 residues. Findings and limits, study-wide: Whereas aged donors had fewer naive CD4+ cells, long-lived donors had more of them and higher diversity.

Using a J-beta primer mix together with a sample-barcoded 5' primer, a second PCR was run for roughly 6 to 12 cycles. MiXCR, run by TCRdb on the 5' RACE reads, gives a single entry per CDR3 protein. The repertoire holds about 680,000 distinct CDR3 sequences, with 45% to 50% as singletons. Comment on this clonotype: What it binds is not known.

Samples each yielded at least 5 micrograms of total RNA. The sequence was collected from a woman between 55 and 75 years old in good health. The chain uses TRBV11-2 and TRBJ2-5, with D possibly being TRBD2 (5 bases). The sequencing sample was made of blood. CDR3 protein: CARRSGDQETQYF. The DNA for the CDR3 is TGTGCCAGGAGAAGCGGAGACCAAGAGACCCAGTACTTC.